Below, 23 T cell receptor beta chains from the same sample are listed, as sequenced in a study of blood T cell repertoires in COVID-19. Profiled with immunoSEQ multiplex PCR; TCRdb holds only in-frame clones, not every one. Among some 47,000 clones listed, less than 95% were seen once. What was sequenced was peripheral blood. The receptors originated from a man aged 70-80 years with acute or convalescent COVID-19.

The V call is TRBV30, the J call TRBJ1-4; a weak D match, TRBD1 (5 bases). Germline loops: CDR1 GTSNPN, CDR2 SVGIG (reference sequence). The CDR3 runs to 16 residues. V was pared by 2 bases and J by 0 bases, with 13 bases between. Here the CDR3 DNA reads TGTGCCTGGAGTCCCCGGCAGACAGCAACTAATGAAAAACTGTTTTTT. It codes for CAWSPRQTATNEKLFF.

The chain uses TRBV7-2 and TRBJ2-2, with D perhaps TRBD2 (6 bases). CDR3 size: 14 residues. Trimming cost V 10 bases and J 0 bases, with 12 bases left between them. Germline lookup yields CDR1 SGHTA and CDR2 FQGNSA. The CDR3 protein is CATTEGTNTGELFF. CDR3 nucleotides: TGTGCCACTACGGAGGGAACGAACACCGGGGAGCTGTTTTTT.

The genes are TRBV11-2 and TRBJ2-5; D is uncertain. CDR1 is SGHAT and CDR2 is FQNNGV in the germline V gene. This CDR3 spans 12 amino acids. V lost 5 bases and J 4 bases, leaving 8 bases between the germline ends. The CDR3 DNA sequence: TGTGCCAGCAGCCGAGCCCGAGAGACCCAGTACTTC. Translating gives CASSRARETQYF.

The CDR3 sequence is CASSLGLAGGEQFF. The CDR3 region has the DNA TGTGCCAGCAGCTTAGGCCTAGCGGGGGGAGAGCAGTTCTTC. V is TRBV7-2 and J is TRBJ2-1, with TRBD2 matching over 11 bases. This CDR3 is built from 14 residues. J gave up 10 bases and V 1 base, and 3 bases lay outside the gene matches. Germline CDR1 and CDR2: SGHTA and FQGNSA.

The rearrangement links TRBV9 to TRBJ1-4, with D tentatively TRBD1 (6 bases). Trimming pared 0 bases from V and 7 bases from J, leaving 13 bases between. Germline V CDR1 and CDR2: SGDLS, YYNGEE. The CDR3 covers 15 residues. CDR3 nucleotide sequence: TGTGCCAGCAGCGTAGGTGGGGGCTTGAGTGAAAAACTGTTTTTT. It yields the protein CASSVGGGLSEKLFF.

This clone was seen just once. This chain links TRBV6-1 with TRBJ2-7; no clear D gene. V lost 3 bases to trimming and J lost 2 bases, with 11 bases between them. There are 14 residues in the CDR3. From germline, CDR1 is MNHNS and CDR2 SASEGT. This CDR3 is CASSERSATYEQYF. CDR3 DNA: TGTGCCAGCAGTGAGAGGTCGGCAACCTACGAGCAGTACTTC.

This clone showed up just once. The V call is TRBV7-9, the J call TRBJ2-7; the match to TRBD1 covers 8 bases. The CDR3 is made up of 14 amino acids. Germline assignment: CDR1 SEHNR and CDR2 FQNEAQ (reference sequence). The junction had 4 bases not matched to a gene; V was cut back by 4 bases and J by 2 bases. The CDR3 protein is CASSSGQGPYEQYF. The CDR3, as DNA: TGTGCCAGCAGCTCAGGACAGGGTCCCTACGAGCAGTACTTC.

V is TRBV4-3 and J is TRBJ2-5; the match to TRBD1 covers 9 bases. The V and J ends lost 0 bases and 2 bases, in that order; junction bases with no gene match: 4. This CDR3 spans 16 amino acids. The germline V gene encodes CDR1 LGHNA and CDR2 YSLEER. The CDR3 loop reads CASSQERTGVQETQYF. CDR3 nucleotide sequence: TGCGCCAGCAGCCAAGAACGGACAGGGGTTCAAGAGACCCAGTACTTC.

The V and J genes are TRBV9 and TRBJ2-3; a weak D match, TRBD2 (5 bases). The CDR3 has 12 amino acids. The V and J ends lost 5 bases and 10 bases respectively, with 14 bases between them. Per the germline V gene, CDR1 is SGDLS and CDR2 is YYNGEE. The DNA for the CDR3 is TGTGCCAGCAGTACCGACTACTTGGCGCAGTATTTT. Its translation: CASSTDYLAQYF.

The chain has TRBV6-6 and TRBJ1-5; no clear D gene. The germline V and J ends were trimmed by 1 base and 0 bases, with 4 bases remaining between them. Germline V CDR1 and CDR2: MNHNY, SVGAGI (reference sequence). The CDR3 contains 14 residues. DNA of the CDR3: TGTGCCAGCAGTTACTATAGTAGCAATCAGCCCCAGCATTTT. Translated: CASSYYSSNQPQHF.

The chain recombines TRBV10-3 with TRBJ1-1; TRBD1 matches 7 bases. CDR1 is ENHRY and CDR2 is SYGVKD in the germline V gene. V was pared by 6 bases and J by 2 bases, with 6 bases of the junction left unmatched. The CDR3 length is 14 residues. This CDR3 reads CAIRNRGANTEAFF. In nucleotides, the CDR3 is TGTGCCATCAGGAACAGGGGAGCAAACACTGAAGCTTTCTTT.

The chain carries TRBV19 and TRBJ1-5; unclear D gene. V dropped 3 bases and J dropped 6 bases, with 18 bases sitting between them. Germline values: CDR1 LNHDA, CDR2 SQIVND (reference sequence). The length of the CDR3 is 16 residues. Written as DNA, the CDR3 is TGTGCCAGTAGTATTACCGGATTAGACCGGGGTCAGCCCCAGCATTTT. Encoded protein: CASSITGLDRGQPQHF.

V is TRBV19 and J is TRBJ2-1; maybe TRBD1 (6 bases). The V and J ends lost 5 bases and 5 bases respectively, with 13 bases between them. In germline, CDR1 is LNHDA, CDR2 SQIVND (reference sequence). The CDR3 totals 14 residues. The CDR3 spells CASSSTNRDNEQFF. The CDR3 coding sequence is TGTGCCAGTAGTTCTACGAACAGGGACAATGAGCAGTTCTTC.

This chain joins TRBV7-3 and TRBJ1-2; 8 bases line up with TRBD1. This CDR3 is built from 14 residues. The trim removed 1 base at V and 3 bases at J, leaving 1 base unmatched. The germline V gene encodes CDR1 SGHTA and CDR2 FQGTGA. As DNA, the CDR3 is TGTGCCAGCAGCTTAAAGGGACAGGACTATGGCTACACCTTC. Translated: CASSLKGQDYGYTF.

V and J are TRBV6-5 and TRBJ2-1; 10 nucleotides align to TRBD2. The germline V gene has CDR1 MNHEY and CDR2 SVGAGI. The CDR3 is 15 amino acids. With V trimmed by 2 bases and J by 8 bases, 6 bases remained unmatched. CDR3: CASSYASGGVYEQFF. The CDR3 DNA is TGTGCCAGCAGTTACGCGAGCGGGGGGGTTTATGAGCAGTTCTTC.

The chain recombines TRBV12-1 with TRBJ2-1; TRBD2, the table's D call, was not compared with the DNA. TRBV12-1 is a pseudogene segment. This CDR3 is 15 amino acids long. CDR3 loop: CASSSPLAVYNEQFF. The CDR3 nucleotides are TGTGCCAGCAGCTCCCCCCTAGCGGTATACAATGAGCAGTTCTTC.

The gene calls are TRBV27 and TRBJ2-1; TRBD2 agrees at 8 bases. V trimming: 6 bases; J trimming: 9 bases; junction bases outside the gene matches: 19. The CDR3 totals 17 residues. CDR1 and CDR2 from the germline V gene are MNHEY and SMNVEV (reference sequence). The DNA of the CDR3 is TGTGCCAGCAGCTCTTCGAGACTAGCGCCTGCCGTTAGTGAGCAGTTCTTC. This sequence encodes CASSSSRLAPAVSEQFF.

The chain uses TRBV19 and TRBJ1-2; a possible D gene is TRBD1 (6 bases). The CDR3 totals 14 residues. From germline, CDR1 is LNHDA and CDR2 SQIVND (reference sequence). V lost 3 bases and J 4 bases, leaving 12 bases between the germline ends. CDR3 DNA sequence: TGTGCCAGTAGTATGAACAGGGCCCCCTATGGCTACACCTTC. It specifies CASSMNRAPYGYTF.

The chain recombines TRBV7-9 with TRBJ2-1; weak D call: TRBD2 (6 bases). Deletions cut 4 bases from V and 10 bases from J, with 8 bases between. CDR1 and CDR2 from the germline V gene are SEHNR and FQNEAQ (reference sequence). CDR3 length equals 11 residues. In DNA form, the CDR3 reads TGTGCCAGCAGCTACGCGGGGGAGCAGTTCTTC. Residues: CASSYAGEQFF.

V usage is TRBV30 and J usage is TRBJ1-6; TRBD1 matches 11 bases. The junction had 13 bases not matched to a gene; V was cut back by 8 bases and J by 7 bases. This CDR3 has 16 amino acids. Looked up from germline, CDR1 is GTSNPN and CDR2 is SVGIG (reference sequence). The CDR3 sequence: CAGTPGQGEVNSPLHF. CDR3 nucleotides: TGTGCCGGGACTCCGGGACAGGGGGAAGTGAATTCACCCCTCCACTTT.

The chain carries TRBV6-5 and TRBJ1-6, with a possible D match to TRBD1 (5 bases). From germline, CDR1 is MNHEY and CDR2 SVGAGI. V lost 2 bases, J lost 9 bases, and 14 bases lay in between. The CDR3 is 15 amino acids. This CDR3 reads CASSYSRRGGSPLHF. The CDR3, as DNA: TGTGCCAGCAGTTACAGTCGAAGGGGTGGTTCACCCCTCCACTTT.

This chain connects TRBV2 to TRBJ1-2, with D uncertain. Trimming shortened V by 1 base and J by 6 bases, and 12 bases separated the two germline ends. This CDR3 is built from 14 residues. Germline assignment: CDR1 SNHLY and CDR2 FYNNEI. Here the CDR3 DNA reads TGTGCCAGCAGTGAAGTATTAACAGTGAATGGCTACACCTTC. It encodes CASSEVLTVNGYTF.

The chain recombines TRBV19 with TRBJ2-5, with TRBD1 as a possible D gene (6 bases). V dropped 2 bases and J dropped 1 base, with 14 bases sitting between them. The CDR3 covers 16 residues. CDR1 is LNHDA, CDR2 SQIVND, per germline (reference sequence). This CDR3 reads CASSIHSRGPQETQYF. CDR3 in DNA: TGTGCCAGTAGTATACATTCCAGGGGCCCCCAAGAGACCCAGTACTTC.